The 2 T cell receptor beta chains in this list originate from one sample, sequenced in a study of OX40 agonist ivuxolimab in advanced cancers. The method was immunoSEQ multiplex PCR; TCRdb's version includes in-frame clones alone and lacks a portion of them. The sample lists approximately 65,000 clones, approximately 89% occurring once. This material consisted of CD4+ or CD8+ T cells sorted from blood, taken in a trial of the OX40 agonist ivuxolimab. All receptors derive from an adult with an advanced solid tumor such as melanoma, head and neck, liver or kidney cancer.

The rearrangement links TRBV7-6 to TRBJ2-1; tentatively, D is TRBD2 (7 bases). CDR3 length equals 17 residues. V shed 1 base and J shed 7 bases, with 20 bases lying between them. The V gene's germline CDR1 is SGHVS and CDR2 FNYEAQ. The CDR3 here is CASSLGALRGPLNEQFF. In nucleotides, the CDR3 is TGTGCCAGCAGCTTAGGGGCTCTGCGGGGGCCCTTGAATGAGCAGTTCTTC.

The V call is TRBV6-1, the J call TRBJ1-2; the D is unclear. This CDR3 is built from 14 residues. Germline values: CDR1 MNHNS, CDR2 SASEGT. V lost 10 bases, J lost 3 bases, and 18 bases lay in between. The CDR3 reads CATIPGPFDYGYTF. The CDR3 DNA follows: TGTGCCACCATACCGGGCCCATTCGACTATGGCTACACCTTC.